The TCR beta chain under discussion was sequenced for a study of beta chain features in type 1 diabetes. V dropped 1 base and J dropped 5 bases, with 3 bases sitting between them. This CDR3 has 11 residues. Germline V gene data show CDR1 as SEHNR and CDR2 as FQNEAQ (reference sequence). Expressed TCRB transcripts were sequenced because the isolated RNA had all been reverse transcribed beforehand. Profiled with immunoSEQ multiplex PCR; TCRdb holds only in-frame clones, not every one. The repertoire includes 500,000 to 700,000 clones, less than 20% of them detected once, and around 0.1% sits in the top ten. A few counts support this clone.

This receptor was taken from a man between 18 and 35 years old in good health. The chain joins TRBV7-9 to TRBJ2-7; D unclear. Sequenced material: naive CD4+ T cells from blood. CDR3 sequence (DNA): TGTGCCAGCAGCTTAGTCCACGAGCAGTACTTC. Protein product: CASSLVHEQYF. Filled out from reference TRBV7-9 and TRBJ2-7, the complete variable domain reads DTGVSQNPRHKITKRGQNVTFRCDPISEHNRLYWYRQTLGQGPEFLTYFQNEAQLEKSRLLSDRFSAERPKGSFSTLEIQRTEQGDSAMYLCASSLVHEQYFGPGTRLTVT.